This T cell receptor (beta chain) was retrieved from a study of control samples from healthy donors and cancer patients. Here immunoSEQ multiplex PCR was the method, and the copy in TCRdb shows in-frame clones only, minus some. The sample lists 150,000 or so clones, just over 85% occurring once. The V gene lost 5 bases and the J gene lost 0 bases, with 20 bases spanning the gap. The CDR3 spans 18 residues. Germline CDR1 reads MDHEN; CDR2 reads SYDVKM. The chain has TRBV28 and TRBJ1-5; no firm D call. This TCR was sampled from a young woman in good health. Sequencing input: blood. CDR3 protein: CASSHPPDIPYSNQPQHF. The CDR3 nucleotides are TGTGCCAGCAGTCACCCGCCCGACATTCCCTATAGCAATCAGCCCCAGCATTTT.